These 27 T cell receptor beta chains share one sample of origin, sequenced in a study of low-dose radiotherapy and immunotherapy resistance in tumors. Documented time point: after trial treatment. Treatment described: LDRT plus nivolumab, ipilimumab, low-dose cyclophosphamide and aspirin (RACIN trial). TRAV- and TRBV-specific primers, spanning alpha and beta chains, primed first-strand cDNA. The PCR that amplified TCRs ran for roughly 20 cycles, relying on a constant-region primer and a V-primer adapter. In TCRdb, the reads were re-called with MiXCR into one record per CDR3 protein. The sample shows roughly 38,000 distinct CDR3 sequences, about 20% of them seen only once. The source material was PBMCs, sampled after low-dose radiotherapy plus immunotherapy. The receptors stem from a female donor with ovarian cancer.

This clonotype was counted many times. This chain connects TRBV5-4 to TRBJ2-5, with D maybe TRBD2 (5 bases). V lost 3 bases and J 2 bases, leaving 11 bases between the germline ends. This CDR3 is built from 14 residues. Germline V CDR1 and CDR2: SGHNT, YYREEE (reference sequence). CDR3 nucleotides: TGTGCCAGCAGCTCCGGACTGTCGCAAGAGACCCAGTACTTC. Protein: CASSSGLSQETQYF.

This clonotype was found many times. The chain employs TRBV5-6 and TRBJ2-2, with D hard to call. The CDR3 sequence is 13 residues long. V was clipped by 1 base and J by 3 bases, with 4 bases between them. Germline CDR1 and CDR2: SGHDT and YYEEEE. CDR3 sequence (DNA): TGTGCCAGCAGCTTGATTGACACCGGGGAGCTGTTTTTT. Amino acids: CASSLIDTGELFF.

V and J are TRBV6-2 or TRBV6-3 and TRBJ2-7; possibly TRBD2 for D (5 bases). The ends were cut back, 2 bases at V and 0 bases at J, with 14 bases in the middle. The CDR3 consists of 16 residues. The germline CDR1 and CDR2 sequences are MNHEY and SVGEGT. The CDR3 reads CASSYPPSRSSYEQYF. DNA for the CDR3: TGTGCCAGCAGTTACCCACCTAGCCGTAGCTCCTACGAGCAGTACTTC.

This clonotype was counted a single time. The V call is TRBV19, the J call TRBJ1-1; D is uncertain. CDR3 size: 13 residues. CDR1 is LNHDA, CDR2 SQIVND, per germline (reference sequence). V lost 8 bases, J lost 0 bases, and 10 bases lay in between. The CDR3 protein is CASATGMNTEAFF. The CDR3 DNA is TGTGCCAGTGCTACCGGCATGAACACTGAAGCTTTCTTT.

This clonotype appeared many times. The V gene is TRBV4-2, the J gene TRBJ2-7; D is possibly TRBD1 (8 bases). This CDR3 spans 15 amino acids. V lost 1 base and J lost 2, with 12 bases in between. Germline values: CDR1 LGHNA, CDR2 YNFKEQ. The CDR3 region has the DNA TGTGCCAGCAGCCAAGCCACAGGGGGGGCCTACGAGCAGTACTTC. It encodes CASSQATGGAYEQYF.

By share, this clonotype ranks as medium-sized. This chain links TRBV28 with TRBJ2-3; D uncertain. V dropped 4 bases and J dropped 10 bases, with 12 bases sitting between them. Germline lookup yields CDR1 MDHEN and CDR2 SYDVKM. The CDR3 runs 12 residues. As DNA, the CDR3 is TGTGCCAGCAGTTACGCCCCCGGGCCGCAGTATTTT. This gives the protein CASSYAPGPQYF.

This clonotype has ten or more counts. The genes are TRBV9 and TRBJ1-4; no definite D call. Trimming shortened V by 4 bases and J by 4 bases, and 8 bases separated the two germline ends. The CDR3 contains 13 residues. Germline loops: CDR1 SGDLS, CDR2 YYNGEE. In DNA form, the CDR3 reads TGTGCCAGCAGCCTCACGGATAATGAAAAACTGTTTTTT. Protein sequence: CASSLTDNEKLFF.

A note on this clonotype: This sequence is one base from a far larger clone and is likely a read error. This rearrangement joins TRBV6-1 to TRBJ1-2; the D gene is possibly TRBD1 (6 bases). Trimming pared 5 bases from V and 12 bases from J, leaving 16 bases between. This CDR3 spans 12 amino acids. Germline V gene sequence: CDR1 MNHNS, CDR2 SASEGT. The CDR3 is CASSYWEGVHTF. For the CDR3, the DNA is TGTGCCAGCAGTTACTGGGAGGGGGTTCACACCTTC.

This clonotype came up many times. This CDR3 reads CASSFSTGYQNEQFF. In DNA form, the CDR3 reads TGTGCCAGCAGTTTTTCAACAGGGTACCAGAATGAGCAGTTCTTC. The chain couples TRBV12-3 or TRBV12-4 to TRBJ2-1, with D possibly being TRBD1 (6 bases). The CDR3 length is 15 residues. V was cut by 3 bases and J by 7 bases, with 16 bases left in between.

This clonotype was seen ten or more times. The CDR3: CSASTGSVEQFF. Here the CDR3 DNA reads TGCAGTGCTAGTACAGGTTCCGTAGAGCAGTTCTTC. The J gene is TRBJ2-1, the V gene TRBV20-1, with a possible D match to TRBD1 (5 bases). The V gene's germline CDR1 is DFQATT and CDR2 SNEGSKA (reference sequence). The V end was cut by 3 bases, the J end by 10 bases, with 13 bases between. The CDR3 runs to 12 residues.

This clonotype was recorded many times. The rearrangement joins TRBV28 to TRBJ1-6; 7 bases agree with TRBD1. V shed 5 bases, J shed 7 bases, and the junction held 11 bases outside the gene matches. The CDR3 extends over 16 amino acids. Germline-derived CDR1 and CDR2 are MDHEN and SYDVKM. The CDR3 sequence is CASSPPGGTVNSPLHF. As DNA, the CDR3 is TGTGCCAGCAGTCCACCCGGCGGGACAGTCAATTCACCCCTCCACTTT.

This chain joins TRBV5-1 and TRBJ1-1; perhaps TRBD1 as D (5 bases). From germline, CDR1 is SGHRS and CDR2 YFSETQ. Deletions cut 0 bases from V and 8 bases from J, with 14 bases between. The CDR3 has 14 amino acids. CDR3 protein: CASSLEGISGEAFF. In DNA, the CDR3 is TGCGCCAGCAGCTTGGAGGGGATTTCCGGGGAAGCTTTCTTT.

In this sample, this clonotype turned up many times. The CDR3 spells CATSDSDSLKYGYTF. Here the CDR3 DNA reads TGTGCCACCAGTGATTCGGACAGCCTAAAGTATGGCTACACCTTC. The V and J genes are TRBV24-1 and TRBJ1-2, with a tentative D call TRBD1 (6 bases). The CDR3 sequence is 15 residues long. The V gene lost 2 bases and the J gene lost 5 bases, with 14 bases spanning the gap. Germline CDR1 and CDR2: KGHDR and SFDVKD.

The CDR3 region has the DNA TGCAGCGTCCTAGCGGGAGCGGGTAGCAATGAGCAGTTCTTC. Translating it yields CSVLAGAGSNEQFF. This chain uses TRBV29-1 with TRBJ2-1; TRBD2 matches at 10 bases. Germline lookup yields CDR1 SQVTM and CDR2 ANQGSEA. Trimming at V came to 6 bases and at J to 6 bases, leaving 8 bases not matched to a gene. This CDR3 spans 14 amino acids.

This clonotype was detected many times. The chain links TRBV5-8 to TRBJ2-3; weak D call: TRBD2 (6 bases). V gave up 4 bases and J gave up 6 bases, with 21 bases separating them. This CDR3 is built from 16 residues. Germline V gene lookup returns CDR1 SGHTS and CDR2 YDEGEE. CDR3 in DNA: TGTGCCAGCAGCATACTCACTAGCTCCCTAGGGGATACGCAGTATTTT. Translated: CASSILTSSLGDTQYF.

Many counts were recorded for this clonotype. This chain links TRBV5-1 with TRBJ2-5; D remains ambiguous. This CDR3 region has 14 residues. V lost 0 bases to trimming and J lost 1 base, with 7 bases between them. Per germline, CDR1 SGHRS and CDR2 YFSETQ. The CDR3 DNA reads TGCGCCAGCAGCTTGGAGTCTAGCCAAGAGACCCAGTACTTC. Its translation: CASSLESSQETQYF.

This clonotype came up many times. The V and J genes are TRBV10-1 and TRBJ2-1, with 7 positions matching TRBD1. Germline CDR1 is WNHNN and CDR2 is SYGVQD (reference sequence). The CDR3 has 15 amino acids. The junction had 9 bases not matched to a gene; V was cut back by 5 bases and J by 5 bases. The CDR3 spells CASSIRQGPNNEQFF. The CDR3 coding sequence is TGCGCCAGCAGTATCCGACAGGGACCTAACAATGAGCAGTTCTTC.

This clonotype was observed at least ten times. The chain carries TRBV3-1 and TRBJ1-2; weak D call: TRBD1 (6 bases). The germline V gene has CDR1 LGHDT and CDR2 YNNKEL (reference sequence). V was shortened by 3 bases and J by 2 bases, with 13 bases between the two germline ends. This CDR3 is built from 15 residues. CDR3 DNA: TGTGCCAGCAGCCACATGGGCGGGGGCAACTATGGCTACACCTTC. Its protein product is CASSHMGGGNYGYTF.

This clonotype appeared many times. The CDR3 DNA reads TGTGCCAGCAGTGGGGCGACAGTTAGCAATCAGCCCCAGCATTTT. Translated, it gives CASSGATVSNQPQHF. The rearrangement links TRBV25-1 to TRBJ1-5, with a weak D call TRBD1 (5 bases). Trimming cost V 4 bases and J 0 bases, with 10 bases left between them. The germline gives CDR1 MGHDK, CDR2 SYGVNS. The CDR3 is 15 residues long.

This clonotype was counted many times. This chain uses TRBV10-3 with TRBJ2-5; D uncertain. This CDR3 is built from 11 residues. Germline-derived CDR1 and CDR2 are ENHRY and SYGVKD. V lost 3 bases and J lost 5, with 4 bases in between. The CDR3 sequence is CAISDYETQYF. CDR3 DNA sequence: TGTGCCATCAGTGATTACGAGACCCAGTACTTC.

Many counts were recorded for this clonotype. The J gene is TRBJ2-2, the V gene TRBV14; D remains unclear. Trimming removed 2 bases from V and 4 bases from J, with 5 bases in between. The germline V gene encodes CDR1 SGHDN and CDR2 FVKESK. This CDR3 has 13 residues. Written as DNA, the CDR3 is TGTGCCAGCAGCCAATTAACCACCGGGGAGCTGTTTTTT. Encoded protein: CASSQLTTGELFF.

The sample holds many counts of this clonotype. J is TRBJ1-1 and V is TRBV28; D not certain. The germline V gene has CDR1 MDHEN and CDR2 SYDVKM. The CDR3 sequence is 13 residues long. The V end lost 7 bases, the J end lost 1 base, and 10 bases lay between the germline ends. In DNA form, the CDR3 reads TGTGCCAGCAAAGTCTCCCGGAACACTGAAGCTTTCTTT. This gives the protein CASKVSRNTEAFF.

A few counts support this clonotype. The V gene is TRBV24-1, the J gene TRBJ2-1, with D possibly matching TRBD2 (6 bases). CDR1 is KGHDR and CDR2 is SFDVKD in the germline V gene. The length of the CDR3 is 14 residues. Between the trimmed V and J ends, which lost 7 bases and 6 bases, there was a span of 15 bases. The CDR3 DNA is TGTGCCACCAGCAAAACCGGGACTGGCAATGAGCAGTTCTTC. Amino acid sequence: CATSKTGTGNEQFF.

This clonotype was counted many times. V gene TRBV19 combines with J gene TRBJ2-5; D not certain. Germline loops: CDR1 LNHDA, CDR2 SQIVND (reference sequence). This CDR3 spans 15 amino acids. The V and J ends lost 0 bases and 5 bases respectively, with 13 bases between them. The CDR3 sequence: CASSIDPADLETQYF. The CDR3 nucleotides are TGTGCCAGTAGTATAGATCCCGCCGATTTGGAGACCCAGTACTTC. The full variable domain, with the rest looked up from reference TRBV19 and TRBJ2-5, is DGGITQSPKYLFRKEGQNVTLSCEQNLNHDAMYWYRQDPGQGLRLIYYSQIVNDFQKGDIAEGYSVSREKKESFPLTVTSAQKNPTAFYLCASSIDPADLETQYFGPGTRLLVL.

This clonotype was recorded at least ten times. The V call is TRBV4-1, the J call TRBJ1-5; D not certain. The CDR3 length is 17 residues. Germline CDR1 and CDR2: MGHRA and YSYEKL. Trimming removed 0 bases from V and 2 bases from J, with 14 bases in between. For the CDR3, the DNA is TGCGCCAGCAGCCAAGATTCTCCGGTAAAAGGCAATCAGCCCCAGCATTTT. Its protein is CASSQDSPVKGNQPQHF.

There are many counts of this clonotype. The rearrangement uses TRBV29-1 and TRBJ1-2; 11 bases are a match to TRBD1. CDR1 is SQVTM and CDR2 is ANQGSEA in the germline V gene. The CDR3 runs to 15 residues. V shed 0 bases, J shed 7 bases, and the junction held 7 bases outside the gene matches. The CDR3 region has the DNA TGCAGCGTTGAAGATCTGGACAGGGGGCAAAGTGGCTACACCTTC. Encoded protein: CSVEDLDRGQSGYTF.

This clonotype has ten or more counts. The rearrangement links TRBV3-1 to TRBJ1-2, with TRBD1 identical over 7 bases. CDR3 length equals 14 residues. Trimming took 6 bases from V and 3 from J; bases not matched to a gene: 7. Per the germline V gene, CDR1 is LGHDT and CDR2 is YNNKEL (reference sequence). The CDR3 here is CASRETGSDYGYTF. In DNA, the CDR3 is TGTGCCAGCAGAGAGACAGGGTCGGACTATGGCTACACCTTC.